The rows below give T cell receptor beta chains drawn from one sample of a study of shared clonotypes between healthy human individuals. Sequencing was performed with immunoSEQ multiplex PCR; in TCRdb, only in-frame clones are kept and a portion is missing. The profile shows approximately 2.5 million clones, approximately 94% of them singletons. Sequenced material: naive CD4+ T cells sorted from blood. These receptors originate from a young man in good health. Both conserved end residues are part of each CDR3. D genes are given only for firm matches. Not every row has a clone size; where given, it reads once, few, many or a size class.

v_call: TRBV18
j_call: TRBJ1-3
clone_size: .
d_call: TRBD1
cdr3_aa: CASSPLSGTGSTGNTIYF
cdr3_nt: TGTGCCAGCTCACCCCTCTCCGGGACAGGGTCGACTGGAAACACCATATATTTT

v_call: TRBV25-1
j_call: TRBJ1-6
clone_size: few
d_call: .
cdr3_aa: CASSELGGTSPLHF
cdr3_nt: TGTGCCAGCAGTGAGCTAGGGGGGACTTCACCCCTCCACTTT

v_call: TRBV6-1
j_call: TRBJ1-5
clone_size: .
d_call: .
cdr3_aa: CASSEEGGYNQPQHF
cdr3_nt: TGTGCCAGCAGTGAAGAAGGAGGGTACAATCAGCCCCAGCATTTT

v_call: TRBV10-3
j_call: TRBJ2-2
clone_size: .
d_call: TRBD2
cdr3_aa: CAISRTLRGDTGELFF
cdr3_nt: TGTGCCATCAGTCGTACTTTGCGGGGGGACACCGGGGAGCTGTTTTTT

v_call: TRBV5-4
j_call: TRBJ2-3
clone_size: .
d_call: TRBD2
cdr3_aa: CASSLDGRGLGDTQYF
cdr3_nt: TGTGCCAGCAGCTTGGATGGGAGGGGACTTGGGGATACGCAGTATTTT

v_call: TRBV19
j_call: TRBJ2-5
clone_size: .
d_call: TRBD1
cdr3_aa: CASSKDRDETQYF
cdr3_nt: TGTGCCAGTAGTAAGGACAGGGACGAGACCCAGTACTTC

v_call: TRBV28
j_call: TRBJ1-5
clone_size: .
d_call: TRBD1
cdr3_aa: CASSFPLTGRFDQPQHF
cdr3_nt: TGTGCCAGCAGTTTTCCCCTGACAGGGCGGTTTGATCAGCCCCAGCATTTT

v_call: TRBV2
j_call: TRBJ2-7
clone_size: .
d_call: .
cdr3_aa: CASRPGLGPYEQYF
cdr3_nt: TGTGCCAGCAGACCGGGACTGGGCCCCTACGAGCAGTACTTC

v_call: TRBV19
j_call: TRBJ2-6
clone_size: .
d_call: .
cdr3_aa: CASSIDTGYSGANVLTF
cdr3_nt: TGTGCCAGTAGTATAGACACAGGATACTCTGGGGCCAACGTCCTGACTTTC

v_call: TRBV5-4
j_call: TRBJ2-2
clone_size: .
d_call: .
cdr3_aa: CASSGAPDGTGELFF
cdr3_nt: TGTGCCAGCAGCGGGGCCCCGGATGGCACCGGGGAGCTGTTTTTT

v_call: TRBV7-3
j_call: TRBJ1-6
clone_size: .
d_call: TRBD1
cdr3_aa: CASSAGQGRNSPLHF
cdr3_nt: TGTGCCAGCAGCGCCGGACAGGGGAGGAATTCACCCCTCCACTTT

v_call: TRBV5-1
j_call: TRBJ1-2
clone_size: .
d_call: .
cdr3_aa: CASRSTRADGYTF
cdr3_nt: TGCGCCAGCAGGTCGACAAGGGCGGACGGCTACACCTTC

v_call: TRBV21-1
j_call: TRBJ2-7
clone_size: .
d_call: .
cdr3_aa: CASSKEIGRAYEQYF
cdr3_nt: TGTGCCAGCAGCAAAGAGATCGGCAGGGCCTACGAGCAGTACTTC